A single sample is the source of the 23 T cell receptor beta chains below, sequenced in a study of blood T cell repertoires in COVID-19. Only in-frame clones appear in the TCRdb table, and some are missing; sequencing was by immunoSEQ multiplex PCR. In the table there are 56,000 or so clones, about 85% of which are singletons. Sequenced material: peripheral blood. All receptors come from a man aged 45 to 65 with acute or convalescent COVID-19.

The chain has TRBV5-1 and TRBJ1-1; 9 bases are a match to TRBD1. This CDR3 has 15 residues. With V trimmed by 4 bases and J by 3 bases, 7 bases remained unmatched. The germline CDR1 and CDR2 sequences are SGHRS and YFSETQ. This CDR3 is CASSPGQGWDTEAFF. DNA for the CDR3: TGCGCCAGCAGCCCTGGACAGGGGTGGGACACTGAAGCTTTCTTT.

The count of this clone is one. This chain uses TRBV6-5 with TRBJ1-5; 9 nucleotides line up with TRBD1. Germline V gives CDR1 MNHEY, CDR2 SVGAGI. The CDR3 runs 13 residues. V lost 8 bases to trimming and J lost 5 bases; unmatched junction nucleotides: 4. CDR3 sequence: CASGQGRHQPQHF. The DNA for the CDR3 is TGTGCCAGCGGACAGGGGAGACATCAGCCCCAGCATTTT.

The chain has TRBV27 and TRBJ2-7; D perhaps matches TRBD2 (5 bases). Trimming removed 4 bases at V and 2 bases at J, with 12 bases between. Germline V gene data show CDR1 as MNHEY and CDR2 as SMNVEV (reference sequence). The CDR3 has 14 amino acids. The CDR3 DNA follows: TGTGCCAGCAGTTCGCGGGTTAAAACCTACGAGCAGTACTTC. This sequence encodes CASSSRVKTYEQYF.

The chain has TRBV4-2 and TRBJ2-1; 11 nucleotides align to TRBD2. The V segment lost 2 bases and the J segment 0 bases; nucleotides outside the gene matches: 9. The CDR3 is 19 amino acids. The germline CDR1 and CDR2 sequences are LGHNA and YNFKEQ. CDR3 sequence reads: CASSQLAGGISSSYNEQFF. The CDR3 nucleotides read TGTGCCAGCAGCCAACTAGCGGGGGGTATTTCGAGCTCCTACAATGAGCAGTTCTTC.

The chain combines TRBV2 with TRBJ2-1, with D unclear. The CDR3 runs to 12 residues. The germline CDR1 and CDR2 sequences are SNHLY and FYNNEI. V gave up 8 bases and J gave up 3 bases, with 8 bases separating them. CDR3 amino acids: CASRYLYNEQFF. The CDR3 nucleotides read TGTGCCAGCCGGTACCTCTACAATGAGCAGTTCTTC.

V and J are TRBV4-2 and TRBJ2-5; 12 nucleotides line up with TRBD2. The germline CDR1 and CDR2 sequences are LGHNA and YNFKEQ. The CDR3 totals 19 residues. The V gene end was trimmed by 2 bases and the J gene end by 2 bases; junction bases not matched to a gene: 12. The CDR3 sequence is CASSQSGLAGFTAQETQYF. CDR3 DNA sequence: TGTGCCAGCAGCCAAAGTGGACTAGCGGGATTCACCGCACAAGAGACCCAGTACTTC.

The chain uses TRBV10-3 and TRBJ2-5, with TRBD2 matching over 7 bases. Trimming cost V 5 bases and J 5 bases; bases outside gene matches: 11. Looked up from germline, CDR1 is ENHRY and CDR2 is SYGVKD. CDR3 length: 15 amino acids. The CDR3, as DNA: TGTGCCATCAGTTTCACCGGGACTAAGGGGGAGACCCAGTACTTC. Its protein product is CAISFTGTKGETQYF.

This rearrangement joins TRBV3-1 (or the pseudogene TRBV3-2) to TRBJ2-7; 8 positions agree with TRBD1. The germline V gene has CDR1 LGHDT and CDR2 YNNKEL (reference sequence). Losses at the gene ends were 1 base for V and 3 bases for J; bases not matched to a gene: 5. This CDR3 spans 15 amino acids. CDR3 DNA: TGTGCCAGCAGCCAAGGGACAGGGAAAGACTACGAGCAGTACTTC. It codes for CASSQGTGKDYEQYF.

V usage is TRBV7-9 and J usage is TRBJ2-7; 9 nucleotides agree with TRBD2. Germline values: CDR1 SEHNR, CDR2 FQNEAQ (reference sequence). The junction had 11 bases not matched to a gene; V was cut back by 4 bases and J by 4 bases. The CDR3 has 16 amino acids. The CDR3 spells CASSSSRGGRAYEQYF. The CDR3 region has the DNA TGTGCCAGCAGCTCCTCTCGCGGCGGGAGGGCGTACGAGCAGTACTTC.

The chain has TRBV29-1 and TRBJ2-1, with D possibly being TRBD2 (6 bases). The length of the CDR3 is 12 residues. Trimming shortened V by 4 bases and J by 7 bases, and 11 bases separated the two germline ends. From germline, CDR1 is SQVTM and CDR2 ANQGSEA. CDR3 nucleotide sequence: TGCAGCGTTGCGGGACTCTTAAATGAGCAGTTCTTC. This encodes CSVAGLLNEQFF.

This chain connects TRBV27 to TRBJ2-7; D gene ambiguous. This CDR3 is built from 12 residues. Trimming removed 0 bases at V and 6 bases at J, with 6 bases between. Germline CDR1 is MNHEY and CDR2 is SMNVEV (reference sequence). CDR3 sequence reads: CASSLSYGEQYF. The CDR3 DNA reads TGTGCCAGCAGTTTATCCTACGGCGAGCAGTACTTC.

This chain uses TRBV16 with TRBJ1-4; TRBD1 agrees at 7 bases. The junction had 5 bases not matched to a gene; V was cut back by 4 bases and J by 3 bases. The CDR3 length is 15 residues. CDR1 KGHSY and CDR2 FQNENV come from the germline V gene. The CDR3 region has the DNA TGTGCCAGCAGCCCACCGGGACAGTCTAATGAAAAACTGTTTTTT. As protein: CASSPPGQSNEKLFF.

On this clone itself: This sample also contains other DNA sequences that code for the same CDR3. The V gene is TRBV5-5, the J gene TRBJ2-7; tentatively, D is TRBD2 (7 bases). V was trimmed by 4 bases and J by 2 bases, leaving 10 bases between them. The CDR3 covers 13 residues. CDR1 is SGHKS, CDR2 YYEKEE, per germline (reference sequence). CDR3 bases: TGTGCCAGCAGCCCGGGGGGCCCCTACGAGCAGTACTTC. Protein product: CASSPGGPYEQYF.

This clone is a singleton in its sample. The chain carries TRBV9 and TRBJ2-5; weak D call: TRBD2 (5 bases). In germline, CDR1 is SGDLS, CDR2 YYNGEE. The CDR3 sequence is 13 residues long. Trimming pared 0 bases from V and 2 bases from J, leaving 5 bases between. The DNA for the CDR3 is TGTGCCAGCAGCGTAGGAGGGCAAGAGACCCAGTACTTC. Translated, it gives CASSVGGQETQYF.

The genes are TRBV2 and TRBJ1-1; 8 positions agree with TRBD1. Germline loops: CDR1 SNHLY, CDR2 FYNNEI. The CDR3 loop spans 13 amino acids. The V gene end was trimmed by 5 bases and the J gene end by 3 bases; junction bases not matched to a gene: 2. CDR3: CASSTGGYTEAFF. In DNA, the CDR3 is TGTGCCAGCAGTACAGGGGGGTACACTGAAGCTTTCTTT. Complete variable domain (other parts from reference TRBV2 and TRBJ1-1): EPEVTQTPSHQVTQMGQEVILRCVPISNHLYFYWYRQILGQKVEFLVSFYNNEISEKSEIFDDQFSVERPDGSNFTLKIRSTKLEDSAMYFCASSTGGYTEAFFGQGTRLTVV.

The gene calls are TRBV6-5 and TRBJ2-2; D not certain. The V and J ends lost 0 bases and 7 bases respectively, with 9 bases between them. Germline V CDR1 and CDR2: MNHEY, SVGAGI. The CDR3 extends over 14 amino acids. The CDR3 sequence: CASSYSNQVGELFF. The DNA for the CDR3 is TGTGCCAGCAGTTACTCGAATCAGGTCGGGGAGCTGTTTTTT.

The genes are TRBV10-3 and TRBJ2-2, with 11 bases aligning to TRBD2. Germline V gives CDR1 ENHRY, CDR2 SYGVKD. Trimming at V came to 0 bases and at J to 6 bases, leaving 9 bases not matched to a gene. The CDR3 is 18 amino acids. CDR3 bases: TGTGCCATCAGTGAGTCCGTCGTAGCGGGGGGGCCTGCCGGGGAGCTGTTTTTT. It encodes CAISESVVAGGPAGELFF.

The V and J genes are TRBV5-1 and TRBJ2-1; 7 bases match TRBD1. Unmatched junction bases numbered 6, after V lost 1 base and J lost 2 bases. Germline V gene lookup returns CDR1 SGHRS and CDR2 YFSETQ. The CDR3 has 16 residues. This CDR3 reads CASSLPPGQPYNEQFF. CDR3 nucleotides: TGCGCCAGCAGCTTGCCCCCGGGACAGCCCTACAATGAGCAGTTCTTC.

This chain joins TRBV7-3 and TRBJ2-6; no clear D gene. This CDR3 region has 14 residues. Trimming pared 5 bases from V and 0 bases from J, leaving 5 bases between. Germline values: CDR1 SGHTA, CDR2 FQGTGA. The CDR3 loop reads CASSPSSGANVLTF. Written as DNA, the CDR3 is TGTGCCAGCAGCCCTAGCTCTGGGGCCAACGTCCTGACTTTC. Looking up the rest from reference TRBV7-3 and TRBJ2-6 gives the full variable domain: GAGVSQTPSNKVTEKGKYVELRCDPISGHTALYWYRQSLGQGPEFLIYFQGTGAADDSGLPNDRFFAVRPEGSVSTLKIQRTERGDSAVYLCASSPSSGANVLTFGAGSRLTVL.

The chain links TRBV14 to TRBJ2-1; TRBD1 aligns across 8 bases. The CDR3 spans 14 residues. Germline assignment: CDR1 SGHDN and CDR2 FVKESK. The junction had 10 bases not matched to a gene; V was cut back by 7 bases and J by 8 bases. The CDR3 loop is CASMAGTGVDEQFF. The CDR3 DNA is TGTGCCAGCATGGCAGGGACAGGAGTCGATGAGCAGTTCTTC.

The J gene is TRBJ1-2, the V gene TRBV19, with D uncertain. Germline V gene lookup returns CDR1 LNHDA and CDR2 SQIVND (reference sequence). Trimming pared 10 bases from V and 7 bases from J, leaving 13 bases between. The CDR3 covers 11 residues. The CDR3 DNA follows: TGTGCCATTGAAATGGGAGTTGGCTACACCTTC. Translated, it gives CAIEMGVGYTF.

The V call is TRBV7-8, the J call TRBJ2-2; D is ambiguous. V shed 1 base and J shed 5 bases, with 8 bases lying between them. The CDR3 length is 14 residues. Germline-derived CDR1 and CDR2 are SGHVS and FQNEAQ. CDR3 loop: CASSLEMRTGELFF. In DNA form, the CDR3 reads TGTGCCAGCAGCTTAGAGATGAGAACCGGGGAGCTGTTTTTT.

The rearrangement joins TRBV5-1 to TRBJ1-2; D uncertain. Germline loops: CDR1 SGHRS, CDR2 YFSETQ. The CDR3 spans 13 residues. The ends were cut back, 2 bases at V and 8 bases at J, with 13 bases in the middle. CDR3 sequence: CASSFRAPSGYTF. The CDR3 DNA sequence: TGCGCCAGCAGCTTTCGGGCGCCTAGCGGCTACACCTTC.